This T cell receptor beta chain was recorded in a study of blood T cell repertoires in COVID-19. CDR1 and CDR2 from the germline V gene are SEHNR and FQNEAQ (reference sequence). The V end was cut by 3 bases, the J end by 0 bases, with 11 bases between. This CDR3 comprises 15 residues. TCRdb keeps only in-frame clones here, not all; method: immunoSEQ multiplex PCR. The profile shows around 100,000 clones, roughly 90% of them singletons. The receptor's source is a woman older than 75 in a cohort sampled during active COVID-19. The sample taken for sequencing was peripheral blood. This chain links TRBV7-9 with TRBJ2-5; maybe TRBD2 (5 bases). The CDR3 loop reads CASSFGGTNQETQYF. The CDR3 DNA is TGTGCCAGCAGCTTTGGAGGAACAAACCAAGAGACCCAGTACTTC. Supplemented by reference TRBV7-9 and TRBJ2-5, the full variable domain reads DTGVSQNPRHKITKRGQNVTFRCDPISEHNRLYWYRQTLGQGPEFLTYFQNEAQLEKSRLLSDRFSAERPKGSFSTLEIQRTEQGDSAMYLCASSFGGTNQETQYFGPGTRLLVL.